One sample yielded the 18 T cell receptor beta chains listed below, sequenced in a study of shared clonotypes between healthy human individuals. The method was immunoSEQ multiplex PCR; TCRdb's version includes in-frame clones alone and lacks a portion of them. This table has millions of clones, more than 90% appearing once. The sequencing sample was made of naive CD4+ T cells sorted from blood. Regarding subset: CD45RA+ positively selected. The receptors originated from a man in his late teens or twenties in good health.

The chain joins TRBV6-6 to TRBJ2-7, with 9 bases identical to TRBD1. Germline CDR1 reads MNHNY; CDR2 reads SVGAGI (reference sequence). The CDR3 is 15 residues long. Trimming removed 1 base from V and 2 bases from J; junction bases left unmatched: 3. The CDR3 spells CASSYLQGAAYEQYF. In DNA, the CDR3 is TGTGCCAGCAGTTACTTACAGGGGGCGGCCTACGAGCAGTACTTC.

V usage is TRBV10-3 and J usage is TRBJ2-2; D unclear. Germline values: CDR1 ENHRY, CDR2 SYGVKD. The CDR3 has 16 residues. V lost 4 bases and J lost 0, with 12 bases in between. CDR3 DNA: TGTGCCATCAGTGCAAGGAGCACCGCGAACACCGGGGAGCTGTTTTTT. As protein: CAISARSTANTGELFF.

This clone showed up just once. The chain links TRBV10-3 to TRBJ2-7; D is ambiguous. Germline CDR1 and CDR2: ENHRY and SYGVKD. The CDR3 sequence is 11 residues long. Deletions cut 6 bases from V and 7 bases from J, with 10 bases between. For the CDR3, the DNA is TGTGCCATCAGCCCCGATGGTGAGCAGTACTTC. This encodes CAISPDGEQYF.

V usage is TRBV2 and J usage is TRBJ2-3; 9 bases align to TRBD2. The CDR3 runs 14 residues. The junction had 9 bases not matched to a gene; V was cut back by 10 bases and J by 4 bases. Germline V gene lookup returns CDR1 SNHLY and CDR2 FYNNEI. CDR3: CATQLAGTSDTQYF. The CDR3 region has the DNA TGTGCCACCCAACTAGCGGGCACGTCAGATACGCAGTATTTT.

This chain uses TRBV6-1 with TRBJ2-5, with D possibly being TRBD1 or TRBD2 (5 bases each). This CDR3 comprises 13 residues. The germline V gene has CDR1 MNHNS and CDR2 SASEGT. V lost 5 bases and J lost 7, with 14 bases in between. DNA of the CDR3: TGTGCCAGCAGTCCGGGACCCCCGGGGACCCAGTACTTC. It specifies CASSPGPPGTQYF.

The chain recombines TRBV5-1 with TRBJ2-1, with TRBD1 identical over 11 bases. This CDR3 contains 14 residues. Germline V CDR1 and CDR2: SGHRS, YFSETQ. J gave up 6 bases and V 10 bases, and 9 bases lay outside the gene matches. The CDR3 sequence: CASNPGTGGNEQFF. The CDR3 DNA is TGCGCCTCTAACCCCGGGACAGGGGGCAATGAGCAGTTCTTC. The full variable domain, completed using reference TRBV5-1 and TRBJ2-1, is KAGVTQTPRYLIKTRGQQVTLSCSPISGHRSVSWYQQTPGQGLQFLFEYFSETQRNKGNFPGRFSGRQFSNSRSEMNVSTLELGDSALYLCASNPGTGGNEQFFGPGTRLTVL.

The rearrangement links TRBV19 to TRBJ1-2; D perhaps matches TRBD1 (5 bases). Per the germline V gene, CDR1 is LNHDA and CDR2 is SQIVND (reference sequence). The CDR3 consists of 13 residues. Trimming removed 9 bases at V and 0 bases at J, with 11 bases between. This CDR3 is CAREGSTNYGYTF. In DNA, the CDR3 is TGTGCCAGGGAGGGGAGTACTAACTATGGCTACACCTTC.

The sample holds one count of this clone. J is TRBJ1-2 and V is TRBV6-5; 9 nucleotides align to TRBD1. CDR1 is MNHEY and CDR2 is SVGAGI in the germline V gene. This CDR3 is 14 amino acids long. V was pared by 6 bases and J by 5 bases, with 7 bases of the junction left unmatched. The CDR3, as DNA: TGTGCCAGCAGCCGCGGACAGGGGCATTATGGCTACACCTTC. Residues: CASSRGQGHYGYTF.

DNA for the CDR3: TGTGCCAGCAGCTTGGTCGGGCCCGATGGCTACACCTTC. Translating gives CASSLVGPDGYTF. The chain carries TRBV7-9 and TRBJ1-2; D gene unclear. The V end was cut by 3 bases, the J end by 6 bases, with 11 bases between. The CDR3 is made up of 13 amino acids. CDR1 and CDR2 from the germline V gene are SEHNR and FQNEAQ (reference sequence). The full variable domain, its missing parts supplied by reference TRBV7-9 and TRBJ1-2, is DTGVSQNPRHKITKRGQNVTFRCDPISEHNRLYWYRQTLGQGPEFLTYFQNEAQLEKSRLLSDRFSAERPKGSFSTLEIQRTEQGDSAMYLCASSLVGPDGYTFGSGTRLTVV.

The genes are TRBV18 and TRBJ2-7, with D perhaps matching TRBD2 (5 bases). Germline V gives CDR1 KGHSH, CDR2 LQKENI. CDR3 length: 14 amino acids. V was trimmed by 0 bases and J by 2 bases, leaving 8 bases between them. The CDR3 loop reads CASSPPVGAYEQYF. DNA for the CDR3: TGTGCCAGCTCACCACCGGTGGGAGCCTACGAGCAGTACTTC.

J is TRBJ2-1 and V is TRBV6-4; unclear D gene. The CDR3 is 13 amino acids. Trimming removed 6 bases from V and 1 base from J, with 7 bases in between. Germline V CDR1 and CDR2: MRHNA, SNTAGT. The CDR3 DNA follows: TGTGCCAGCAGATTCTGGTCCTACAATGAGCAGTTCTTC. Protein sequence: CASRFWSYNEQFF.

This chain connects TRBV5-5 to TRBJ2-5, with TRBD1 matching over 11 bases. Germline V gene sequence: CDR1 SGHKS, CDR2 YYEKEE (reference sequence). Trimming at V came to 3 bases and at J to 5 bases, leaving 15 bases not matched to a gene. CDR3 size: 18 residues. The CDR3 sequence is CASSSQPGTGGFGETQYF. CDR3 nucleotides: TGTGCCAGCAGCTCACAACCAGGGACAGGGGGTTTCGGGGAGACCCAGTACTTC.

The chain links TRBV9 to TRBJ1-5; D uncertain. V was cut by 4 bases and J by 6 bases, with 14 bases left in between. The CDR3 extends over 14 amino acids. Germline values: CDR1 SGDLS, CDR2 YYNGEE. CDR3 DNA: TGTGCCAGCAGCCTAGGGTCCAGCTTTCAGCCCCAGCATTTT. Amino acid sequence: CASSLGSSFQPQHF.

The chain uses TRBV4-3 and TRBJ2-5; D is possibly TRBD2 (7 bases). This CDR3 is 16 amino acids long. CDR1 is LGHNA and CDR2 is YSLEER in the germline V gene. The ends were cut back, 1 base at V and 2 bases at J, with 14 bases in the middle. The CDR3 here is CASSQVRGGSQETQYF. The CDR3 DNA reads as TGCGCCAGCAGCCAAGTCCGCGGGGGCAGTCAAGAGACCCAGTACTTC.

The chain recombines TRBV7-2 with TRBJ1-2, with 9 bases identical to TRBD1. CDR3 length: 17 residues. J lost 6 bases, V lost 3 bases, and 14 bases had no gene match. The V gene's germline CDR1 is SGHTA and CDR2 FQGNSA. The CDR3: CASSLVPGTGKVHGYTF. The CDR3 DNA is TGTGCCAGCAGCTTGGTTCCCGGGACAGGGAAGGTACATGGCTACACCTTC.

This clone was observed a single time. This rearrangement joins TRBV4-2 to TRBJ1-6; 7 nucleotides align to TRBD1. The germline V gene has CDR1 LGHNA and CDR2 YNFKEQ. After removal of 3 bases from V and 8 bases from J, the junction contained 7 bases not matched to a gene. This CDR3 spans 15 amino acids. The CDR3 DNA sequence: TGTGCCAGCAGCCATTTGGGACAGCTCGATTCACCCCTCCACTTT. This translates into CASSHLGQLDSPLHF.

The J gene is TRBJ2-5, the V gene TRBV15; no clear D gene. The J call could be wrong; TRBJ2-7 is a better fit for the DNA end. The CDR3 contains 11 residues. Germline V gives CDR1 LNHNV, CDR2 YYDKDF (reference sequence). Here the CDR3 reads CATSGSYEQYF. The CDR3 DNA reads TGTGCCACCAGCGGCTCATACGAGCAGTACTTC.

The gene calls are TRBV18 and TRBJ2-7; no definite D call. Trimming took 6 bases from V and 0 from J, leaving 12 bases between them. Germline CDR1 and CDR2: KGHSH and LQKENI. CDR3 length equals 14 residues. CDR3 protein: CASSPIGTSYEQYF. CDR3 nucleotide sequence: TGTGCCAGCTCCCCGATCGGCACCTCCTACGAGCAGTACTTC. The full variable domain, rest sourced from reference TRBV18 and TRBJ2-7, is NAGVMQNPRHLVRRRGQEARLRCSPMKGHSHVYWYRQLPEEGLKFMVYLQKENIIDESGMPKERFSAEFPKEGPSILRIQQVVRGDSAAYFCASSPIGTSYEQYFGPGTRLTVT.